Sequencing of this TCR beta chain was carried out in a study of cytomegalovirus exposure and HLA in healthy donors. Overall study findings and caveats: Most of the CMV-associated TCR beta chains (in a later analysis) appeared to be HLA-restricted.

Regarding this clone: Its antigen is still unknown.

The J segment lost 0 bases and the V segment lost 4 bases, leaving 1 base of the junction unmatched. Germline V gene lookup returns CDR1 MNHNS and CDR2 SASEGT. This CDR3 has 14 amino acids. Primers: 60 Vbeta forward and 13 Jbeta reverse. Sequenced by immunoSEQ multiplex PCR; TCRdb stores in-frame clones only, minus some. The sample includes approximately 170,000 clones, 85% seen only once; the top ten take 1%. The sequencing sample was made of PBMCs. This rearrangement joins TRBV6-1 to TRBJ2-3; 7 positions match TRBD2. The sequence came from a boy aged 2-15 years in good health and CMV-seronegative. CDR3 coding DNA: TGTGCCAGCAGTGGGGGGGGTAGCACAGATACGCAGTATTTT. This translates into CASSGGGSTDTQYF.